Presented here are 11 T cell receptor beta chains from one specimen sequenced in a study of human T cells and chemical hapten exposure. The sample's time point: healthy volunteer bleed at 2 weeks. Unseparated into fractions, whole blood served as the source from which total RNA was extracted. From the RACE reads, TCRdb called clonotypes with MiXCR, one entry per CDR3 protein. The repertoire holds approximately 33,000 distinct CDR3 sequences, with about 7.7% as singletons. Sequenced: whole blood. These receptors were collected from a human donor in good health. Some clones in this sample may be carry-over from other donors' samples.

This clonotype has ten or more counts. V gene TRBV5-1 combines with J gene TRBJ2-2; no reliable D call. The V gene lost 7 bases and the J gene lost 5 bases, with 12 bases spanning the gap. Germline V gene lookup returns CDR1 SGHRS and CDR2 YFSETQ. There are 13 residues in the CDR3. The CDR3 loop reads CASGPVFTGELFF. The DNA for the CDR3 is TGCGCCAGCGGGCCGGTATTTACCGGGGAGCTGTTTTTT.

This clonotype was seen only a few times. The rearrangement joins TRBV28 to TRBJ1-6; 8 nucleotides match TRBD1. Trimming at V came to 6 bases and at J to 7 bases, leaving 8 bases not matched to a gene. CDR3 length: 15 amino acids. Germline CDR1 MDHEN, CDR2 SYDVKM. CDR3 region: CASSSGQVGNSPLHF. CDR3 bases: TGTGCCAGCAGCTCGGGACAGGTGGGAAATTCACCCCTCCACTTT.

This clonotype was seen many times. The chain links TRBV29-1 to TRBJ1-1; possible D gene TRBD1, 5 bases. The CDR3 consists of 13 residues. Trimming cost V 6 bases and J 5 bases, with 16 bases left between them. Germline CDR1 reads SQVTM; CDR2 reads ANQGSEA. CDR3 amino acids: CSVQRQRSTEAFF. For the CDR3, the DNA is TGCAGCGTGCAAAGACAGAGATCGACTGAAGCTTTCTTT.

This clonotype was observed a handful of times. The genes are TRBV2 and TRBJ2-7; no definite D call. The CDR3 loop spans 14 amino acids. V lost 2 bases and J lost 0, with 8 bases in between. Germline V gene data show CDR1 as SNHLY and CDR2 as FYNNEI. The CDR3 nucleotides are TGTGCCAGCAGTGAAACTTCCAGCTCCTACGAGCAGTACTTC. It is translated as CASSETSSSYEQYF.

This clonotype was seen a few times. The rearrangement uses TRBV5-1 and TRBJ2-5, with D unresolved. The germline gives CDR1 SGHRS, CDR2 YFSETQ. CDR3 length equals 15 residues. V lost 4 bases to trimming and J lost 0 bases, with 13 bases between them. CDR3 region: CASSPGAIHQETQYF. CDR3 nucleotide sequence: TGCGCCAGCAGCCCAGGCGCGATCCACCAAGAGACCCAGTACTTC.

The V call is TRBV6-6, the J call TRBJ1-5; D not certain. Germline-derived CDR1 and CDR2 are MNHNY and SVGAGI (reference sequence). CDR3 length: 15 amino acids. Trimming cost V 8 bases and J 4 bases, with 18 bases left between them. CDR3 DNA: TGTGCCAGCTCTAACGGGGTGGGCCGAAATCAGCCCCAGCATTTT. Translating it yields CASSNGVGRNQPQHF.

This clonotype has a handful of counts. V gene TRBV12-3 or TRBV12-4 combines with J gene TRBJ2-5; weak D call: TRBD1 (5 bases). V gave up 2 bases and J gave up 3 bases, with 10 bases separating them. The CDR3 covers 14 residues. The CDR3 sequence: CASSLKEGEETQYF. Written as DNA, the CDR3 is TGTGCCAGCAGTTTAAAAGAAGGGGAAGAGACCCAGTACTTC.

This clonotype showed up many times. The rearrangement links TRBV2 to TRBJ1-6; D is uncertain. Germline V gives CDR1 SNHLY, CDR2 FYNNEI. This CDR3 comprises 14 residues. V was clipped by 4 bases and J by 9 bases, with 13 bases between them. CDR3 in amino acids: CASSATGLGSPLHF. The CDR3 DNA is TGTGCCAGCAGTGCGACTGGACTAGGTTCACCCCTCCACTTT. The full variable domain, with the rest looked up from reference TRBV2 and TRBJ1-6, is EPEVTQTPSHQVTQMGQEVILRCVPISNHLYFYWYRQILGQKVEFLVSFYNNEISEKSEIFDDQFSVERPDGSNFTLKIRSTKLEDSAMYFCASSATGLGSPLHFGNGTRLTVT.

This clonotype appeared a few times. This sequence joins TRBV29-1 and TRBJ2-1, with 9 positions matching TRBD1. The V and J ends lost 6 bases and 8 bases, in that order; junction bases with no gene match: 11. Germline V lookup: CDR1 SQVTM, CDR2 ANQGSEA. This CDR3 contains 14 residues. In nucleotides, the CDR3 is TGCAGCGTGGGGGACAGGGAGCTTAGGGATGAGCAGTTCTTC. Translation gives CSVGDRELRDEQFF.

The chain recombines TRBV3-1 with TRBJ1-1; D is unclear. Trimming took off 4 bases at V and 0 bases at J, with 12 bases between the two ends. The CDR3 is made up of 15 amino acids. The germline CDR1 and CDR2 sequences are LGHDT and YNNKEL (reference sequence). The CDR3 loop is CASSPVNGLNTEAFF. DNA of the CDR3: TGTGCCAGCAGCCCAGTCAATGGGTTGAACACTGAAGCTTTCTTT.

This clonotype was detected only a few times. This sequence joins TRBV11-2 and TRBJ1-1; 8 nucleotides line up with TRBD1. V was pared by 4 bases and J by 7 bases, with 5 bases of the junction left unmatched. Germline V gene data show CDR1 as SGHAT and CDR2 as FQNNGV. There are 13 residues in the CDR3. CDR3 DNA sequence: TGTGCCAGCAGCTCCAGGGGGCTCAATGAAGCTTTCTTT. Protein: CASSSRGLNEAFF.